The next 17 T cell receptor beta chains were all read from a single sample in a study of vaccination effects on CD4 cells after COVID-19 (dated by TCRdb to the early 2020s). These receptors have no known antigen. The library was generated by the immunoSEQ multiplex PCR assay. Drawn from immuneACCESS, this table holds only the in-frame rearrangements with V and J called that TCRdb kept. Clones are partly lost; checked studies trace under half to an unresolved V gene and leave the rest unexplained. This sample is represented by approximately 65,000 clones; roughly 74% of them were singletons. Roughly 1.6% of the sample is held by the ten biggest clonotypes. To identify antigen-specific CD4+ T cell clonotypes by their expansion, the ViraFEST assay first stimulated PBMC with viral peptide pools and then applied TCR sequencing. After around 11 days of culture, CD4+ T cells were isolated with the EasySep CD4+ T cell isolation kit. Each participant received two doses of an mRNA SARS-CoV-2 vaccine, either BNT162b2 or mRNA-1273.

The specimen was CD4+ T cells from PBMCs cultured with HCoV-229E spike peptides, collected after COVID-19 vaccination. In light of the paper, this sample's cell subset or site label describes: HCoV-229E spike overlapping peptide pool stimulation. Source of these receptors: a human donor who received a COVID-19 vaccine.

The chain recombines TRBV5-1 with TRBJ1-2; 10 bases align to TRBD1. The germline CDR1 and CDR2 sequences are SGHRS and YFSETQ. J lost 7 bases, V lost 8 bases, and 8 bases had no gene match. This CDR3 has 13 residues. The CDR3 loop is CASPTGGLRGYTF. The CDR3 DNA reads TGCGCCAGTCCGACAGGGGGCTTGCGTGGCTACACCTTC.

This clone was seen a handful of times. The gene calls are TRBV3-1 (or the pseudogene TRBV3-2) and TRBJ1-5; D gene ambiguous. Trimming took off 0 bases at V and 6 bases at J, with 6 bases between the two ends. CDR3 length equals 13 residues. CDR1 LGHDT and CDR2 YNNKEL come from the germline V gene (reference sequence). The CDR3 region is CASSQEGIQPQHF. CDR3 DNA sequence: TGTGCCAGCAGCCAAGAGGGGATTCAGCCCCAGCATTTT.

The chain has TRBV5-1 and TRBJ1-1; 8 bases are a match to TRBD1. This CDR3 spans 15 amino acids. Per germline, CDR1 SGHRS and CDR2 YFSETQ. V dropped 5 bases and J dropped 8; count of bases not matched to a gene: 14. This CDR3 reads CASSLTLPGQGEAFF. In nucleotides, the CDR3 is TGCGCCAGCAGTCTTACTCTGCCTGGACAGGGCGAAGCTTTCTTT.

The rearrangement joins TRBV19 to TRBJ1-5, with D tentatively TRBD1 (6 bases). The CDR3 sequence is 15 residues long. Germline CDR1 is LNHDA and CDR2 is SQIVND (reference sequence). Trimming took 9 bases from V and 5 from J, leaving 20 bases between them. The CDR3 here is CASLYSDRLHQPQHF. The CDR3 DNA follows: TGTGCCAGCCTTTACAGCGACAGGCTTCATCAGCCCCAGCATTTT.

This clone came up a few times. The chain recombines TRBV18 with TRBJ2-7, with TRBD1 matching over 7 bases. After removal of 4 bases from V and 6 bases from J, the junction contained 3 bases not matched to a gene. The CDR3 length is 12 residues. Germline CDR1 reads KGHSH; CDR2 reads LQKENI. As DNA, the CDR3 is TGTGCCAGCTCACGAGACAGGGTCGAGCAGTACGTC. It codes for CASSRDRVEQYV.

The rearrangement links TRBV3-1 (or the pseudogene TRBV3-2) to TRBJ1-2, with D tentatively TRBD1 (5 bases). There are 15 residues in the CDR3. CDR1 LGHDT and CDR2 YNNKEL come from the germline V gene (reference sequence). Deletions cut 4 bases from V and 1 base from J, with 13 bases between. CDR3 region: CASSRRGDGNYGYTF. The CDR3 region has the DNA TGTGCCAGCAGCCGCCGAGGGGACGGTAACTATGGCTACACCTTC.

The CDR3 DNA sequence: TGTGCCAGCAATCGTGCCTCCACAGATACGCAGTATTTT. Protein: CASNRASTDTQYF. The V gene is TRBV27, the J gene TRBJ2-3; D unresolved. Germline assignment: CDR1 MNHEY and CDR2 SMNVEV (reference sequence). V shed 7 bases and J shed 2 bases, with 10 bases lying between them. The CDR3 sequence is 13 residues long.

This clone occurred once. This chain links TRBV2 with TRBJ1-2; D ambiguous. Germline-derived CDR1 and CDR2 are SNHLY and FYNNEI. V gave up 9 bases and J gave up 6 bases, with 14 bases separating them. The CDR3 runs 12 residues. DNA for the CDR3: TGTGCCAGGTCAAGAGCTAGCGATGGCTACACCTTC. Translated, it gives CARSRASDGYTF.

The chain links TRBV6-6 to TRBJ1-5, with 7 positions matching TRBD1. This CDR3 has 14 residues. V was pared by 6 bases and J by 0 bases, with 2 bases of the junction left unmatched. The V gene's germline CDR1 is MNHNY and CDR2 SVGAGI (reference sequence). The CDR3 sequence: CASSRQGSNQPQHF. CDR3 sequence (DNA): TGTGCCAGCAGCCGACAGGGTAGCAATCAGCCCCAGCATTTT.

In DNA, the CDR3 is TGTGCCAGTAGTGTGGGGCTGACAGGGACTCGCCTAGAGACCCAGTACTTC. This translates into CASSVGLTGTRLETQYF. The chain recombines TRBV19 with TRBJ2-5; the D gene is possibly TRBD1 (7 bases). The CDR3 length is 17 residues. Trimming cost V 5 bases and J 4 bases, with 23 bases left between them. CDR1 LNHDA and CDR2 SQIVND come from the germline V gene (reference sequence). Variable domain in full (rest from reference TRBV19 and TRBJ2-5): DGGITQSPKYLFRKEGQNVTLSCEQNLNHDAMYWYRQDPGQGLRLIYYSQIVNDFQKGDIAEGYSVSREKKESFPLTVTSAQKNPTAFYLCASSVGLTGTRLETQYFGPGTRLLVL.

CDR3 amino acids: CASSVVGSSSYNEQFF. In DNA form, the CDR3 reads TGTGCCAGCAGCGTAGTAGGGTCGAGCTCCTACAATGAGCAGTTCTTC. The chain recombines TRBV9 with TRBJ2-1; D remains ambiguous. Germline V gives CDR1 SGDLS, CDR2 YYNGEE. The CDR3 spans 16 residues. V lost 0 bases, J lost 0 bases, and 10 bases lay in between.

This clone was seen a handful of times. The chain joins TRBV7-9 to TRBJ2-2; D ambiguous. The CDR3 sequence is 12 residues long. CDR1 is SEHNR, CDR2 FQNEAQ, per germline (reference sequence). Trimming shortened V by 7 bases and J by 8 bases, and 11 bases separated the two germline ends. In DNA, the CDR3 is TGTGCCAGCACTTCCGGGTGGGGGGAGCTGTTTTTT. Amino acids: CASTSGWGELFF.

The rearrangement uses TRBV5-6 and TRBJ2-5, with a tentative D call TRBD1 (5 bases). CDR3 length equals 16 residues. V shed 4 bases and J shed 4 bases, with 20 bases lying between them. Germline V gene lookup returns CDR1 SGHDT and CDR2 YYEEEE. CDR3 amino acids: CASSPPRVGSGETQYF. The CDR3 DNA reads TGTGCCAGCAGCCCACCCAGGGTTGGGTCCGGAGAGACCCAGTACTTC.

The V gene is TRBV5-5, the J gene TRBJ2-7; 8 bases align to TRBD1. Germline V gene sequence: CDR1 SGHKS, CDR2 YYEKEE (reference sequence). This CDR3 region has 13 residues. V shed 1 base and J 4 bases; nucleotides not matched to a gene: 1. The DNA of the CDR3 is TGTGCCAGCAGCTTGCAGGGGGCATACGAGCAGTACGTC. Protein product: CASSLQGAYEQYV.

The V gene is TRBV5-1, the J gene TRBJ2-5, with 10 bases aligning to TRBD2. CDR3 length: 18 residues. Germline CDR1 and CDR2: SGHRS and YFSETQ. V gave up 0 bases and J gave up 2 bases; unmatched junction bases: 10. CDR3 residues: CASSLAPVGSGGQETQYF. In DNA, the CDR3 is TGCGCCAGCAGCTTGGCCCCTGTCGGTAGCGGGGGGCAAGAGACCCAGTACTTC.

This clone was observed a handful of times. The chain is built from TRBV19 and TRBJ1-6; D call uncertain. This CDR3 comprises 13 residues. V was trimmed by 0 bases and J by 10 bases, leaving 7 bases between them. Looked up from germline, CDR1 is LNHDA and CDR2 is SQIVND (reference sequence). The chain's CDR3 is CASSIESESPLHF. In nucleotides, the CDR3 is TGTGCCAGTAGTATAGAGAGCGAGTCACCCCTCCACTTT.

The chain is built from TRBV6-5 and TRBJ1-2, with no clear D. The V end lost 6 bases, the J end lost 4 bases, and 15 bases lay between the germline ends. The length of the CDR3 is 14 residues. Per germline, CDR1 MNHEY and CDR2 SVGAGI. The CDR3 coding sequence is TGTGCCAGCAGACTCCATGGGGAGGCCTATGGCTACACCTTC. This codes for CASRLHGEAYGYTF.